These 29 T cell receptor beta chains share one sample of origin, sequenced in a study of T cells in localized non-small cell lung cancer. TCRdb keeps only in-frame clones here, not all; method: immunoSEQ multiplex PCR. The profile shows about 72,000 clones, less than 85% of them singletons. The sample here was peripheral blood, taken before any cancer treatment. These receptor sequences come from a female donor of 60 years or more with stage I lung adenocarcinoma.

The J gene is TRBJ2-1, the V gene TRBV28; TRBD2 agrees at 9 bases. CDR1 and CDR2 (germline): MDHEN, SYDVKM. This CDR3 comprises 16 residues. The V gene end was trimmed by 5 bases and the J gene end by 2 bases; junction bases not matched to a gene: 7. The CDR3 nucleotides read TGTGCCAGCAGTCCCTCAGCGGGAGGTACCTACAATGAGCAGTTCTTC. Its translation: CASSPSAGGTYNEQFF.

The gene calls are TRBV6-6 and TRBJ1-1; D call uncertain. V shed 6 bases and J shed 1 base, with 12 bases lying between them. The CDR3 length is 14 residues. The germline gives CDR1 MNHNY, CDR2 SVGAGI (reference sequence). The CDR3 reads CASRPAPENTEAFF. Written as DNA, the CDR3 is TGTGCCAGCAGACCCGCCCCGGAGAACACTGAAGCTTTCTTT.

V gene TRBV5-1 combines with J gene TRBJ2-5; 7 bases line up with TRBD2. Germline CDR1 is SGHRS and CDR2 is YFSETQ. V trimming: 6 bases; J trimming: 1 base; junction bases outside the gene matches: 3. The CDR3 runs to 13 residues. Here the CDR3 reads CASIREGQETQYF. The CDR3 bases are TGCGCCAGCATTAGGGAGGGCCAAGAGACCCAGTACTTC.

The CDR3 nucleotides are TGTGCAAGTCGCTTCTTCGCCCGTAACTATGGCTACACCTTC. Protein: CASRFFARNYGYTF. This chain uses TRBV12-2 with TRBJ1-2. TRBV12-2 is a known pseudogene. There are 14 residues in the CDR3.

The rearrangement uses TRBV5-8 and TRBJ2-5; D is uncertain. V lost 2 bases, J lost 3 bases, and 11 bases lay in between. CDR1 and CDR2 from the germline V gene are SGHTS and YDEGEE. The length of the CDR3 is 14 residues. This CDR3 reads CASSFQWTEETQYF. CDR3 bases: TGTGCCAGCAGCTTTCAGTGGACCGAAGAGACCCAGTACTTC.

The chain uses TRBV5-1 and TRBJ2-2; a possible D gene is TRBD1 (6 bases). The ends were cut back, 5 bases at V and 5 bases at J, with 13 bases in the middle. CDR1 and CDR2 (germline): SGHRS, YFSETQ. The CDR3 is 14 amino acids. The CDR3 DNA sequence: TGCGCCAGCAGGCTGGACAGTATAACCGGGGAGCTGTTTTTT. Its protein is CASRLDSITGELFF.

The genes are TRBV6-6 and TRBJ1-6, with unresolved D. V lost 6 bases and J lost 10, with 13 bases in between. The CDR3 totals 13 residues. The germline gives CDR1 MNHNY, CDR2 SVGAGI (reference sequence). The CDR3 loop reads CASRNPAGSPLHF. CDR3 coding DNA: TGTGCCAGCAGAAACCCCGCTGGCTCACCCCTCCACTTT.

The V and J genes are TRBV6-1 and TRBJ1-2; 7 positions agree with TRBD1. Germline values: CDR1 MNHNS, CDR2 SASEGT. This CDR3 is built from 14 residues. The J segment lost 5 bases and the V segment lost 1 base, leaving 4 bases of the junction unmatched. The chain's CDR3 is CASSEVAGGYGYTF. CDR3 bases: TGTGCCAGCAGTGAAGTGGCAGGGGGATATGGCTACACCTTC.

The chain joins TRBV27 to TRBJ2-1; TRBD2 aligns across 7 bases. This CDR3 is built from 21 residues. From germline, CDR1 is MNHEY and CDR2 SMNVEV (reference sequence). V shed 3 bases and J 10 bases; nucleotides not matched to a gene: 30. The CDR3 loop is CASSLAVLGWKLAEGFCEQFF. CDR3 DNA: TGTGCCAGCAGTTTGGCGGTTCTCGGATGGAAGCTAGCGGAGGGGTTTTGCGAGCAGTTCTTC.

The chain carries TRBV5-1 and TRBJ2-7; the match to TRBD1 covers 12 bases. The CDR3 spans 17 residues. The germline V gene has CDR1 SGHRS and CDR2 YFSETQ. The J segment lost 6 bases and the V segment lost 0 bases, leaving 10 bases of the junction unmatched. This CDR3 reads CASSLGPLGQGASEQYF. The CDR3 DNA sequence: TGCGCCAGCAGCTTGGGCCCTCTGGGACAGGGGGCATCCGAGCAGTACTTC. Supplemented by reference TRBV5-1 and TRBJ2-7, the full variable domain reads KAGVTQTPRYLIKTRGQQVTLSCSPISGHRSVSWYQQTPGQGLQFLFEYFSETQRNKGNFPGRFSGRQFSNSRSEMNVSTLELGDSALYLCASSLGPLGQGASEQYFGPGTRLTVT.

This clone was detected only a few times. The gene calls are TRBV7-3 and TRBJ2-2, with D maybe TRBD1 (5 bases). The CDR3 has 15 amino acids. Deletions cut 1 base from V and 5 bases from J, with 11 bases between. Looked up from germline, CDR1 is SGHTA and CDR2 is FQGTGA. The CDR3 DNA follows: TGTGCCAGCAGCTTAAGCAGGGATGATACCGGGGAGCTGTTTTTT. This gives the protein CASSLSRDDTGELFF.

The chain recombines TRBV7-9 with TRBJ2-3; no definite D call. Germline CDR1 SEHNR, CDR2 FQNEAQ (reference sequence). Trimming removed 3 bases from V and 0 bases from J, with 10 bases in between. The CDR3 contains 15 residues. The CDR3 is CASSFGLTSTDTQYF. The CDR3 coding sequence is TGTGCCAGCAGCTTCGGGTTAACTAGCACAGATACGCAGTATTTT.

V usage is TRBV5-5 and J usage is TRBJ2-7; 10 bases agree with TRBD2. CDR3 length: 16 amino acids. The germline V gene has CDR1 SGHKS and CDR2 YYEKEE (reference sequence). Trimming cost V 0 bases and J 3 bases; bases outside gene matches: 6. CDR3 sequence reads: CASSLGLAGVHYEQYF. Here the CDR3 DNA reads TGTGCCAGCAGCTTGGGGCTAGCGGGGGTGCACTACGAGCAGTACTTC.

CDR3 residues: CASSLESGRYNEQFF. The CDR3 DNA is TGCGCCAGCAGCTTGGAGTCAGGGAGATACAATGAGCAGTTCTTC. The rearrangement joins TRBV5-1 to TRBJ2-1; D tentatively reads TRBD1 or TRBD2 (5 bases each). This CDR3 spans 15 amino acids. Trimming shortened V by 0 bases and J by 4 bases, and 11 bases separated the two germline ends. Germline V gene lookup returns CDR1 SGHRS and CDR2 YFSETQ.

This clone turned up a few times. This chain connects TRBV5-1 to TRBJ1-5, with 8 positions matching TRBD1. The germline gives CDR1 SGHRS, CDR2 YFSETQ. The J segment lost 6 bases and the V segment lost 0 bases, leaving 8 bases of the junction unmatched. This CDR3 spans 16 amino acids. CDR3 amino acids: CASSLGGAGGFQPQHF. CDR3 bases: TGCGCCAGCAGCTTGGGCGGGGCAGGGGGCTTTCAGCCCCAGCATTTT.

The CDR3 DNA reads as TGCGCCAGCAGCCAAGTAACAGGGGGGGACGAGCAGTACTTC. Amino acids: CASSQVTGGDEQYF. The V and J genes are TRBV4-3 and TRBJ2-7, with D tentatively TRBD1 (8 bases). CDR3 size: 14 residues. CDR1 and CDR2 (germline): LGHNA, YSLEER. Deletions cut 1 base from V and 5 bases from J, with 12 bases between.

The rearrangement joins TRBV27 to TRBJ2-5, with 8 bases identical to TRBD2. This CDR3 is 15 amino acids long. From germline, CDR1 is MNHEY and CDR2 SMNVEV (reference sequence). V trimming: 5 bases; J trimming: 3 bases; junction bases outside the gene matches: 8. The CDR3 is CASSTRFSGEETQYF. The CDR3 DNA reads as TGTGCCAGCAGTACCCGCTTTAGCGGGGAAGAGACCCAGTACTTC.

Note on this clone: This sample also contains other DNA sequences that code for the same CDR3. The V and J genes are TRBV7-3 and TRBJ2-5; D is uncertain. The V end was cut by 3 bases, the J end by 5 bases, with 10 bases between. This CDR3 has 13 residues. Germline V gene sequence: CDR1 SGHTA, CDR2 FQGTGA. This CDR3 reads CASSLSLGETQYF. CDR3 nucleotides: TGTGCCAGCAGCTTGTCGTTAGGGGAGACCCAGTACTTC.

The CDR3 nucleotides read TGTGCCAGCACACCATCCCAGGGGGCAAGGAACTATGGCTACACCTTC. Amino acid sequence: CASTPSQGARNYGYTF. The chain carries TRBV27 and TRBJ1-2; TRBD1 agrees at 8 bases. This CDR3 has 16 residues. V shed 7 bases, J shed 2 bases, and the junction held 12 bases outside the gene matches. CDR1 MNHEY and CDR2 SMNVEV come from the germline V gene (reference sequence).

This clone was observed a handful of times. This CDR3 is CASSYLAGTGSGYTF. CDR3 sequence (DNA): TGTGCCAGCAGCTACCTCGCCGGGACAGGGTCCGGCTACACCTTC. The chain carries TRBV11-3 and TRBJ1-2, with 9 bases matching TRBD1. This CDR3 has 15 residues. V was clipped by 4 bases and J by 8 bases; unmatched bases: 11. Germline V gene lookup returns CDR1 SGHNT and CDR2 YENEEA. Drawing the rest from reference TRBV11-3 and TRBJ1-2, the complete variable domain is EAGVVQSPRYKIIEKKQPVAFWCNPISGHNTLYWYLQNLGQGPELLIRYENEEAVDDSQLPKDRFSAERLKGVDSTLKIQPAELGDSAVYLCASSYLAGTGSGYTFGSGTRLTVV.

This chain uses TRBV6-5 with TRBJ2-7; TRBD2 matches at 13 bases. Trimming at V came to 2 bases and at J to 7 bases, leaving 5 bases not matched to a gene. Germline values: CDR1 MNHEY, CDR2 SVGAGI. This CDR3 spans 15 amino acids. Written as DNA, the CDR3 is TGTGCCAGCAGTTACGCGACTAGCGGGAGGTATGAGCAGTACTTC. It encodes CASSYATSGRYEQYF.

The table lists this clone with a few counts. V and J are TRBV7-2 and TRBJ2-3, with 12 bases that match TRBD2. The CDR3 length is 15 residues. After removal of 5 bases from V and 6 bases from J, the junction contained 6 bases not matched to a gene. Germline CDR1 and CDR2: SGHTA and FQGNSA. The CDR3 coding sequence is TGTGCCAGCAGCCTGCTAGCGGGAGGGCCCGATACGCAGTATTTT. Translation gives CASSLLAGGPDTQYF.

About this clone: Other DNA sequences of this sample code for an identical CDR3. J is TRBJ1-1 and V is TRBV6-1, with D maybe TRBD1 (5 bases). Per germline, CDR1 MNHNS and CDR2 SASEGT. V was cut by 7 bases and J by 0 bases, with 9 bases left in between. The CDR3 has 13 residues. DNA for the CDR3: TGTGCCAGCAAAAGGGGCATGAACACTGAAGCTTTCTTT. Translation gives CASKRGMNTEAFF.

V usage is TRBV9 and J usage is TRBJ2-3; 15 positions match TRBD2. The CDR3 extends over 18 amino acids. Germline V gene lookup returns CDR1 SGDLS and CDR2 YYNGEE. V was clipped by 4 bases and J by 2 bases; unmatched bases: 8. The CDR3 DNA is TGTGCCAGCAGCTTGGGACTAGCGGGGGGCACACCCACAGATACGCAGTATTTT. This codes for CASSLGLAGGTPTDTQYF.

CDR3 loop: CASSFQGAENTEAFF. The CDR3 DNA is TGCGCCAGCAGCTTTCAGGGGGCTGAGAACACTGAAGCTTTCTTT. The V gene is TRBV5-1, the J gene TRBJ1-1, with 8 bases fitting TRBD1. With V trimmed by 2 bases and J by 1 base, 4 bases remained unmatched. Germline V gives CDR1 SGHRS, CDR2 YFSETQ. The CDR3 loop spans 15 amino acids. The whole variable domain, remainder taken from reference TRBV5-1 and TRBJ1-1, is KAGVTQTPRYLIKTRGQQVTLSCSPISGHRSVSWYQQTPGQGLQFLFEYFSETQRNKGNFPGRFSGRQFSNSRSEMNVSTLELGDSALYLCASSFQGAENTEAFFGQGTRLTVV.

The chain combines TRBV18 with TRBJ1-1, with D possibly being TRBD1 (5 bases). Germline loops: CDR1 KGHSH, CDR2 LQKENI. Between the trimmed V and J ends, which lost 6 bases and 4 bases, there was a span of 18 bases. CDR3 length: 15 amino acids. This CDR3 reads CASSPSVDRGTEAFF. The CDR3 DNA sequence: TGTGCCAGCTCCCCCAGCGTTGATAGGGGCACTGAAGCTTTCTTT.

With regard to this clone: Its ends do not fully match the called genes, so a read error is possible. The CDR3 nucleotides are TGTGCTAGCAGCTTCGGACAGGGGTACGATACGCAGTATTTT. Its translation: CASSFGQGYDTQYF. This chain uses TRBV7-7 with TRBJ2-3; TRBD1 matches 9 bases. Germline-derived CDR1 and CDR2 are SSHAT and FNYEAQ (reference sequence). The CDR3 loop spans 14 amino acids.

This chain connects TRBV7-8 to TRBJ1-2; D call uncertain. The CDR3 totals 12 residues. V gave up 4 bases and J gave up 0 bases, with 3 bases separating them. Germline V lookup: CDR1 SGHVS, CDR2 FQNEAQ. The CDR3: CASSYSNYGYTF. In nucleotides, the CDR3 is TGTGCCAGCAGCTACTCTAACTATGGCTACACCTTC.

This clone was detected only once. The J gene is TRBJ2-1, the V gene TRBV18; D is possibly TRBD2 (5 bases). Trimming removed 5 bases at V and 3 bases at J, with 14 bases between. This CDR3 spans 15 amino acids. Per the germline V gene, CDR1 is KGHSH and CDR2 is LQKENI. The CDR3 DNA sequence: TGTGCCAGCTCAGCCGGAGGCGGTATCTACAATGAGCAGTTCTTC. Its protein is CASSAGGGIYNEQFF. Using reference TRBV18 and TRBJ2-1 for the parts outside the CDR3, the full variable domain is NAGVMQNPRHLVRRRGQEARLRCSPMKGHSHVYWYRQLPEEGLKFMVYLQKENIIDESGMPKERFSAEFPKEGPSILRIQQVVRGDSAAYFCASSAGGGIYNEQFFGPGTRLTVL.